Included here is one T cell receptor (beta chain) sequence, with context. No antigen is known for it. CDR3 size: 18 residues. CDR1 and CDR2 (germline): SGDLS, YYNGEE. V lost 0 bases and J 4 bases, leaving 22 bases between the germline ends. The data stem from a study of graft-versus-host responses after intestinal transplantation. Across the whole study: Recipients had multivisceral, liver-intestinal, or isolated intestinal transplants. The recipients all started with anti-thymocyte globulin induction and then took tacrolimus and steroids for roughly 3 years.

The study's findings and limits: Recipient-marrow GvH clones were detected, some having first appeared in ileum or blood. Patients who carried graft-donor T cell macrochimerism also had high graft-versus-host to host-versus-graft clonal ratios in their allografts.

Assay used: immunoSEQ multiplex PCR; TCRdb lists only in-frame clones, some missing. The table shows about 98,000 clones, with 75% to 90% occurring only once. This sequence originates from a human donor who received an intestinal transplant. This specimen consisted of unstimulated CD8+ T cells sorted from spleen or lymph node cells, obtained before intestinal transplant. V is TRBV9 and J is TRBJ1-2, with a weak D call TRBD1 (5 bases). CDR3 nucleotide sequence: TGTGCCAGCAGCGTAGATTCGACTGCCGGGGGTGTCGGCTATGGCTACACCTTC. This codes for CASSVDSTAGGVGYGYTF.